This passage covers 5 T cell receptor beta chains from one sample sequenced in a study of CD4 and CD8 cells across lung adenocarcinoma regions. Via MiXCR, TCRdb re-called the PCR reads, giving one row per CDR3 protein. The sample holds 5,000 to 8,000 distinct CDR3 sequences, under 55% seen once. Sequenced: CD8+ T cells from the center of a lung tumor. These receptor sequences come from a female donor with lung adenocarcinoma. The CD4 and CD8 labels of this study may be unreliable.

The V gene is TRBV6-1, the J gene TRBJ2-3; TRBD2 matches at 16 bases. The end of the DNA is better explained by TRBJ2-5, so the J call may be wrong. This CDR3 spans 18 amino acids. CDR1 and CDR2 (germline): MNHNS, SASEGT. CDR3 protein: CASTAAGTSGGGTDTQYF. The CDR3 DNA is TGTGCCAGCACCGCTGCCGGGACTAGCGGGGGGGGGACAGATACCCAGTACTTC.

By share, this clonotype ranks as medium-sized. At one of its ends the junction is not consistent with the germline gene, which may arise from a read error. The V gene is TRBV7-7, the J gene TRBJ2-3; D remains ambiguous. The CDR3 consists of 15 residues. Germline-derived CDR1 and CDR2 are SSHAT and FNYEAQ (reference sequence). CDR3 amino acids: CASSLGFVGTDTQYF. The CDR3 DNA follows: TGTGCTAGCAGCTTAGGGTTTGTTGGCACAGATACGCAGTATTTT.

Details on this clonotype: This may come from a read error, since a much larger clone is one base off. The chain links TRBV6-1 to TRBJ2-1; perhaps TRBD1 as D (6 bases). CDR3 length equals 15 residues. Germline CDR1 and CDR2: MNHNS and SASEGT. The CDR3, as DNA: TGTGCCAGCAGTGATGGGGTTGGACAGCAAGAGACCCAGTTATTC. It encodes CASSDGVGQQETQLF.

This chain connects TRBV5-1 to TRBJ2-3; TRBD2 matches 7 bases. This CDR3 comprises 14 residues. V shed 6 bases and J 3 bases; nucleotides not matched to a gene: 7. The V gene's germline CDR1 is SGHRS and CDR2 YFSETQ. CDR3 in DNA: TGCGCCAGCACGTTTCTAGCGGAGACAGATACGCAGTATTTT. Its translation is CASTFLAETDTQYF.

The V gene is TRBV6-1, the J gene TRBJ2-3; D is possibly TRBD1 or TRBD2 (6 bases each). V was pared by 0 bases and J by 4 bases, with 23 bases between. Germline lookup yields CDR1 MNHNS and CDR2 SASEGT. The CDR3 contains 19 residues. The chain's CDR3 is CASSEARGRGARPPDTQYF. The DNA for the CDR3 is TGTGCCAGCAGTGAAGCGCGAGGTAGGGGGGCTCGCCCCCCAGATACGCAGTATTTT.